Following are 8 T cell receptor beta chains from one sample sequenced in a study of blood T cell repertoires in COVID-19. Clones were read by immunoSEQ multiplex PCR, and TCRdb kept only the in-frame ones, dropping some. Of roughly 200,000 clones listed, around 89% are singletons. Sequencing was done on a sample of peripheral blood. Receptor source: a woman in her twenties or thirties with acute or convalescent COVID-19.

The genes are TRBV6-6 and TRBJ1-1; no clear D gene. Germline V gene sequence: CDR1 MNHNY, CDR2 SVGAGI (reference sequence). This CDR3 is built from 11 residues. The germline V and J ends were trimmed by 7 bases and 1 base, with 4 bases remaining between them. CDR3 sequence: CASIQNTEAFF. CDR3 DNA: TGTGCCAGCATTCAGAACACTGAAGCTTTCTTT.

The J gene is TRBJ2-4, the V gene TRBV6-5; TRBD2 matches at 13 bases. Germline values: CDR1 MNHEY, CDR2 SVGAGI. The V gene end was trimmed by 6 bases and the J gene end by 8 bases; junction bases not matched to a gene: 4. The CDR3 covers 14 residues. CDR3 region: CASRSGLAGDIQYF. The CDR3 nucleotides read TGTGCCAGCAGGTCCGGACTAGCGGGAGACATTCAGTACTTC.

The chain recombines TRBV5-1 with TRBJ2-7; D not certain. V was trimmed by 2 bases and J by 7 bases, leaving 13 bases between them. The germline V gene has CDR1 SGHRS and CDR2 YFSETQ. The CDR3 totals 13 residues. This CDR3 is CASSFDWSREQYF. The CDR3 DNA is TGCGCCAGCAGCTTTGACTGGTCTCGGGAGCAGTACTTC.

The V gene is TRBV19, the J gene TRBJ2-7; TRBD1 aligns across 7 bases. Germline CDR1 LNHDA, CDR2 SQIVND (reference sequence). The junction had 11 bases not matched to a gene; V was cut back by 6 bases and J by 6 bases. The CDR3 consists of 14 residues. The CDR3 coding sequence is TGTGCCAGTAGAAGAGGGGGACAGTTCGGCGAGCAGTACTTC. Translating it yields CASRRGGQFGEQYF.

This sequence joins TRBV6-5 and TRBJ2-6; no clear D. From germline, CDR1 is MNHEY and CDR2 SVGAGI. The CDR3 has 14 residues. V lost 6 bases and J 0 bases, leaving 6 bases between the germline ends. The CDR3 spells CASRQNSGANVLTF. DNA for the CDR3: TGTGCCAGCAGACAGAACTCTGGGGCCAACGTCCTGACTTTC.

This clone has only a few counts. The rearrangement uses TRBV13 and TRBJ2-5; unclear D gene. Germline V lookup: CDR1 PRHDT, CDR2 FYEKMQ (reference sequence). The CDR3 consists of 11 residues. V was shortened by 3 bases and J by 7 bases, with 6 bases between the two germline ends. CDR3 amino acids: CASSFRGTQYF. CDR3 bases: TGTGCCAGCAGCTTCAGAGGGACCCAGTACTTC.

The chain couples TRBV29-1 to TRBJ1-2, with D perhaps TRBD1 (6 bases). The CDR3 runs to 11 residues. The germline CDR1 and CDR2 sequences are SQVTM and ANQGSEA. The V end was cut by 6 bases, the J end by 6 bases, with 11 bases between. CDR3 region: CSVYRADGYTF. The CDR3 DNA reads as TGCAGCGTGTACAGGGCCGATGGCTACACCTTC. Using reference TRBV29-1 and TRBJ1-2 for the parts outside the CDR3, the full variable domain is SAVISQKPSRDICQRGTSLTIQCQVDSQVTMMFWYRQQPGQSLTLIATANQGSEATYESGFVIDKFPISRPNLTFSTLTVSNMSPEDSSIYLCSVYRADGYTFGSGTRLTVV.

This chain connects TRBV7-9 to TRBJ2-1; TRBD2 matches 10 bases. Germline CDR1 SEHNR, CDR2 FQNEAQ (reference sequence). Trimming removed 4 bases from V and 7 bases from J; junction bases left unmatched: 13. CDR3 length: 17 amino acids. The CDR3 nucleotides read TGTGCCAGCAGCTCGGGGTCCCTAGCGGGAGCGGGTAATGAGCAGTTCTTC. It yields the protein CASSSGSLAGAGNEQFF.